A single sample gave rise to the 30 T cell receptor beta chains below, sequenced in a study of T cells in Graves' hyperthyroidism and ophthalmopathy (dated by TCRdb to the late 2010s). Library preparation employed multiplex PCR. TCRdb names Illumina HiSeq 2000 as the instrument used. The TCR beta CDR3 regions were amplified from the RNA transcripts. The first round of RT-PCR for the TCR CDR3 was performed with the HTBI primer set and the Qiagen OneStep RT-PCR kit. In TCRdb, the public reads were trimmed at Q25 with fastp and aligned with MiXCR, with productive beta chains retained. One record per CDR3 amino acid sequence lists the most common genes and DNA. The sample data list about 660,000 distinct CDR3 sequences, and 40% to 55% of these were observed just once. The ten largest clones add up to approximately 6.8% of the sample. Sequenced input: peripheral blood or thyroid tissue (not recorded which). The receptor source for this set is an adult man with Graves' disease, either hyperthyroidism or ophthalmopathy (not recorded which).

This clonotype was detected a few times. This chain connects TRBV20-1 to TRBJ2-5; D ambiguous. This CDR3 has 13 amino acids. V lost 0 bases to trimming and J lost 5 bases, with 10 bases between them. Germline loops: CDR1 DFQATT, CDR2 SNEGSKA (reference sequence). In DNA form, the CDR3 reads TGCAGTGCTAGAGATCCGAGTTATGAGACCCAGTACTTC. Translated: CSARDPSYETQYF.

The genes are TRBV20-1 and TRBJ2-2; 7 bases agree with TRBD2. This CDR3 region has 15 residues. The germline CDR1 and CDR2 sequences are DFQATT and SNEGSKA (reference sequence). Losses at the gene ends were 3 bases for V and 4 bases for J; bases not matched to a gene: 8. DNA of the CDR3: TGCAGTGCTAGCGGGGTCGGGGGGTCCACCGGGGAGCTGTTTTTT. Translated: CSASGVGGSTGELFF.

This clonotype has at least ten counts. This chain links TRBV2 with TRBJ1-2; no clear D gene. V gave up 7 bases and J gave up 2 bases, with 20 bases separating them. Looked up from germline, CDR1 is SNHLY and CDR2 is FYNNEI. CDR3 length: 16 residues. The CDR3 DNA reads TGTGCCAGCAACCAAAAGTTTGGCAACATGAACTATGGCTACACCTTC. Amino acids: CASNQKFGNMNYGYTF.

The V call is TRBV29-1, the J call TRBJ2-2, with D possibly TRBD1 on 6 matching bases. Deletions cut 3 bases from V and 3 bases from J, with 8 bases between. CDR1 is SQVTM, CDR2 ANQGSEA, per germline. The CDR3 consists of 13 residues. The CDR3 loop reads CSVDGTYTGELFF. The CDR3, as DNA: TGCAGCGTTGACGGGACATACACCGGGGAGCTGTTTTTT.

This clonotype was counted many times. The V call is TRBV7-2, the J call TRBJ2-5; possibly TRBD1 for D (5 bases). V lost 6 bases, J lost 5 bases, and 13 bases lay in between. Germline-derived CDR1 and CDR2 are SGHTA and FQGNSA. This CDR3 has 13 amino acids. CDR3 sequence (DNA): TGTGCCAGCAGTCCAGGGATTGGGGAGACCCAGTACTTC. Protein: CASSPGIGETQYF.

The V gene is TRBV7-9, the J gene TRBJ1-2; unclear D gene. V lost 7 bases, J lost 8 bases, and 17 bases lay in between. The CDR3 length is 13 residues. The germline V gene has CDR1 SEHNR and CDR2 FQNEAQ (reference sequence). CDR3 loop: CASTKFAVRGYTF. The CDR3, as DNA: TGTGCCAGCACCAAGTTCGCAGTTAGAGGCTACACCTTC.

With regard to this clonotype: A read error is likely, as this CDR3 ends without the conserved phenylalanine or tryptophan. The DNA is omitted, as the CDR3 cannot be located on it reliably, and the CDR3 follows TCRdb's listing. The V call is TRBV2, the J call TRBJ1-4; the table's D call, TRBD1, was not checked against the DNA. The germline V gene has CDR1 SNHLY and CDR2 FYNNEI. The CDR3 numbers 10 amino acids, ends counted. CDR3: CASRRGRADY.

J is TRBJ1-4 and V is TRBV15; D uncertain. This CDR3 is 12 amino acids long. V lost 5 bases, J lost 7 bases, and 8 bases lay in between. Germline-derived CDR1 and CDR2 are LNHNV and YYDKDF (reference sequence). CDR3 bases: TGTGCCACCAGCCCGAGGACTGAAAAACTGTTTTTT. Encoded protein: CATSPRTEKLFF.

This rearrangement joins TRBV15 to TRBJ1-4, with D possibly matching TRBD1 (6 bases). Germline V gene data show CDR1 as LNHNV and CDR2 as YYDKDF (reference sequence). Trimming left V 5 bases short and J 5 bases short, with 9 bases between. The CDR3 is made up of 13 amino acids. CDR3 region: CATSGGTNEKLFF. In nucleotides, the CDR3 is TGTGCCACCAGCGGGGGGACAAATGAAAAACTGTTTTTT.

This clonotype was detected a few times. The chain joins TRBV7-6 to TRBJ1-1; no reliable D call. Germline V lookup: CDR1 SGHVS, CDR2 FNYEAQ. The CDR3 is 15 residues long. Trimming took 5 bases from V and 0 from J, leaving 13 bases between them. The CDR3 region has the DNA TGTGCCAGCAGCCAAGCGACTCTGATGAACACTGAAGCTTTCTTT. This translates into CASSQATLMNTEAFF.

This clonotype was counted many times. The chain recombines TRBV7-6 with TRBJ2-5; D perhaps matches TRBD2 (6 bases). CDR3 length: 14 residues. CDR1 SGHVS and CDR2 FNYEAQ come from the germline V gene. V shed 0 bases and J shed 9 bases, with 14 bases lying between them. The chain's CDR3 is CASSLAGLGGAQYF. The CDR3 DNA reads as TGTGCCAGCAGCTTAGCGGGCCTCGGGGGAGCCCAGTACTTC.

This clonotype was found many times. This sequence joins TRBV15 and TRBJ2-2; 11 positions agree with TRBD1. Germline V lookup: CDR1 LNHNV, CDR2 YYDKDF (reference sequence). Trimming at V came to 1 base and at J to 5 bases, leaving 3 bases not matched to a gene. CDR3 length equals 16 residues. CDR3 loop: CATSRVGTGGTGELFF. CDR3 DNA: TGTGCCACCAGCAGAGTAGGGACAGGGGGGACCGGGGAGCTGTTTTTT.

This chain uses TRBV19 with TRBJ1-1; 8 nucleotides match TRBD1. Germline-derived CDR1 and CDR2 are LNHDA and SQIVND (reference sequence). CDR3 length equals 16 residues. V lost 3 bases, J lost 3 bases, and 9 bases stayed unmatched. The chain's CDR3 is CASSIDQGAFYTEAFF. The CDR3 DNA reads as TGTGCCAGTAGTATCGACCAGGGGGCATTTTACACTGAAGCTTTCTTT.

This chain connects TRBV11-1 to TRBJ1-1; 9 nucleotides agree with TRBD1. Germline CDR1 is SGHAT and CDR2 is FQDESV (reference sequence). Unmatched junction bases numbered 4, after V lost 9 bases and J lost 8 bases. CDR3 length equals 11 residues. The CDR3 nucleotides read TGTGCCAGTCGAGGGACAGGGGAAGCTTTCTTT. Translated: CASRGTGEAFF. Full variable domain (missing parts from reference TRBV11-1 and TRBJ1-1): EAEVAQSPRYKITEKSQAVAFWCDPISGHATLYWYRQILGQGPELLVQFQDESVVDDSQLPKDRFSAERLKGVDSTLKIQPAELGDSAMYLCASRGTGEAFFGQGTRLTVV.

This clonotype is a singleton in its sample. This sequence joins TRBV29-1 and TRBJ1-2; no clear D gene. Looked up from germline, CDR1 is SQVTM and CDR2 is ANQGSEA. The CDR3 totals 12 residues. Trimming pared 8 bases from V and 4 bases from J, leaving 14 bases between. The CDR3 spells CSFDAVSYGYTF. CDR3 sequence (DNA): TGCAGCTTCGACGCCGTGTCCTATGGCTACACCTTC.

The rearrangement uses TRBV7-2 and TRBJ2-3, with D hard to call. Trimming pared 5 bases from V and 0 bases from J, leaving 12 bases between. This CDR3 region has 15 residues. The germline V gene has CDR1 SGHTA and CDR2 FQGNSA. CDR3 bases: TGTGCCAGCAGCCTCCTCGCGACAAGCACAGATACGCAGTATTTT. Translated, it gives CASSLLATSTDTQYF.

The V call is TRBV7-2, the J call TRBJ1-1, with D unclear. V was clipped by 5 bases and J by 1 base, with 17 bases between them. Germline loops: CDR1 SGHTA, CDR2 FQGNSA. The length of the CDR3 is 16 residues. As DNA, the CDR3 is TGTGCCAGCAGCCTTACGATTTCAGGATCGAACACTGAAGCTTTCTTT. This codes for CASSLTISGSNTEAFF.

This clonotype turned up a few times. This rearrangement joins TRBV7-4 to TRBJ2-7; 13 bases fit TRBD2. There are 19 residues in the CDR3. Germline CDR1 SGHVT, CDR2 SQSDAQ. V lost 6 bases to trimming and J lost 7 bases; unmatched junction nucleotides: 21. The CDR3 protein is CASSTDRTSGGRRPGEQYF. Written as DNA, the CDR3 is TGTGCCAGCAGTACCGACCGGACTAGCGGGGGCCGCCGCCCGGGTGAGCAGTACTTC.

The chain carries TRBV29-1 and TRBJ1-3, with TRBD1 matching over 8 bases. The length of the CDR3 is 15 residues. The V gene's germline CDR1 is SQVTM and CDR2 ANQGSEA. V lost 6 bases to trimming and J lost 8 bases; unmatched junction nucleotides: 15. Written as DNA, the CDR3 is TGCAGCGTAGGACAGGGAGCCTCCTATGGCTACACCATATATTTT. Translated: CSVGQGASYGYTIYF. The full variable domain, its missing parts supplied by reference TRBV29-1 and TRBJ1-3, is SAVISQKPSRDICQRGTSLTIQCQVDSQVTMMFWYRQQPGQSLTLIATANQGSEATYESGFVIDKFPISRPNLTFSTLTVSNMSPEDSSIYLCSVGQGASYGYTIYFGEGSWLTVV.

CDR3 DNA sequence: TGCAGTGCTATACAGGGTCTGAAGGGAGAGCAGTACTTC. Translation gives CSAIQGLKGEQYF. J is TRBJ2-7 and V is TRBV20-1, with a tentative D call TRBD1 (6 bases). This CDR3 region has 13 residues. V gave up 4 bases and J gave up 7 bases, with 17 bases separating them. Germline values: CDR1 DFQATT, CDR2 SNEGSKA (reference sequence).

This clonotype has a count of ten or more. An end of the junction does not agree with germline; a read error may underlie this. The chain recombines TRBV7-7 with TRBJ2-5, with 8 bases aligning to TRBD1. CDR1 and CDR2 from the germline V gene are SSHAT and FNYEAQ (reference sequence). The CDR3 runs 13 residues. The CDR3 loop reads CASSRQGAETQYF. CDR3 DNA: TGTGCTAGCAGCCGCCAGGGGGCGGAGACCCAGTACTTC.

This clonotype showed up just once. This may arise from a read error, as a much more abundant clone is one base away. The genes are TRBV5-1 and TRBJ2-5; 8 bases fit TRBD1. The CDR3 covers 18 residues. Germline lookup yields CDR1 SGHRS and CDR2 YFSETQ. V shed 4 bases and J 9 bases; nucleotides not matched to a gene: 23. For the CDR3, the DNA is TGCGCCAGCAGCCCAACGGGGTCCAACAGGGGGACAGTGGAGGCCCAGTACTTC. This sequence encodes CASSPTGSNRGTVEAQYF. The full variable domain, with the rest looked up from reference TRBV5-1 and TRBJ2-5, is KAGVTQTPRYLIKTRGQQVTLSCSPISGHRSVSWYQQTPGQGLQFLFEYFSETQRNKGNFPGRFSGRQFSNSRSEMNVSTLELGDSALYLCASSPTGSNRGTVEAQYFGPGTRLLVL.

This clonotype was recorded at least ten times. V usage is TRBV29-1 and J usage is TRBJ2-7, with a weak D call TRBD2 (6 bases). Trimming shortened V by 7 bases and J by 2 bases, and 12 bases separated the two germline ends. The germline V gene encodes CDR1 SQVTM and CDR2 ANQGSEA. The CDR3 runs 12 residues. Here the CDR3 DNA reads TGCAGCGGAGTCGGGGGTCCCTACGAGCAGTACTTC. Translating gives CSGVGGPYEQYF.

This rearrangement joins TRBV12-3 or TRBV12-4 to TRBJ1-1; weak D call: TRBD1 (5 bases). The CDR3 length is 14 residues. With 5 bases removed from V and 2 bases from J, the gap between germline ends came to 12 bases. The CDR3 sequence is CASSMGLPNTEAFF. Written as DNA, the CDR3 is TGTGCCAGCAGTATGGGACTACCTAACACTGAAGCTTTCTTT.

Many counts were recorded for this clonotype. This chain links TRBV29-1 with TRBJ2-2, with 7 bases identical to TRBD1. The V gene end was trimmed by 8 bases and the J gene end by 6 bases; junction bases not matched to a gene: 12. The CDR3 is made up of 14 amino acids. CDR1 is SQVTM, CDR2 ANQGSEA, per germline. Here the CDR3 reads CSTQVAQGAGELFF. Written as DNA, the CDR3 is TGCAGCACCCAGGTGGCTCAGGGGGCCGGGGAGCTGTTTTTT.

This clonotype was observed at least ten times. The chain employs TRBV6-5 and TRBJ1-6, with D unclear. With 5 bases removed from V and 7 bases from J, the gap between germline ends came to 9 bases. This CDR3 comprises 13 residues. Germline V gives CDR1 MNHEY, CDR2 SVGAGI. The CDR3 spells CASSGGLNSPLHF. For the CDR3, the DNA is TGTGCCAGCAGTGGCGGTCTGAATTCACCCCTCCACTTT.

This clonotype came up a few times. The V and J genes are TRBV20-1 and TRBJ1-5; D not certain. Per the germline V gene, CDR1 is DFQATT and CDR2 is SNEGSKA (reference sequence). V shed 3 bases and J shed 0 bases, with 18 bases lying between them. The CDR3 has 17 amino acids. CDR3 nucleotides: TGCAGTGCTAGCCTCCTGGACCCCCCCGATAGCAATCAGCCCCAGCATTTT. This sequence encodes CSASLLDPPDSNQPQHF.

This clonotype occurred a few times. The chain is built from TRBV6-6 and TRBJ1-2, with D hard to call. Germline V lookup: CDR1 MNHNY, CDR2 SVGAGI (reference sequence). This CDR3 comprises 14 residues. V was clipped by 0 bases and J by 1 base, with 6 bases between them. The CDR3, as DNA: TGTGCCAGCAGTTACTCTTTAGATAACTATGGCTACACCTTC. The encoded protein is CASSYSLDNYGYTF.

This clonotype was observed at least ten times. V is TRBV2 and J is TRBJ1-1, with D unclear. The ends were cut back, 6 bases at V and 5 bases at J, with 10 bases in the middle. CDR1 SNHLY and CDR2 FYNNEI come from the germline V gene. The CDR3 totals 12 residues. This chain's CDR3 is CASRGGWTEAFF. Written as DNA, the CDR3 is TGTGCCAGCAGGGGAGGATGGACTGAAGCTTTCTTT.

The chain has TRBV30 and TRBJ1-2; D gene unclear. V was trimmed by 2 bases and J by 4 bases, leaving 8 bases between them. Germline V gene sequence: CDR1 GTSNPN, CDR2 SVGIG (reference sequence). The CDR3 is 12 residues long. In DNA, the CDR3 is TGTGCCTGGAGTTCAGGAGGCTATGGCTACACCTTC. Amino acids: CAWSSGGYGYTF.